One sample yielded the 10 T cell receptor beta chains listed below, sequenced in a study of blood T cell repertoires in COVID-19 (dated by TCRdb to the early 2020s). The library relied on the immunoSEQ multiplex PCR assay. TCRdb took over this immuneACCESS table, retaining in-frame rearrangements with V and J assigned. Such tables are incomplete; in checked studies, under half of the missing clones stem from an unresolved V gene, and the remainder is unexplained. The sample table contains around 210,000 clones; only one count was recorded for under 90% of them. The ten largest account for around 7.8% of the sample. Sequenced sample: peripheral blood. The source is an elderly woman with COVID-19, enrolled during active disease.

This sequence joins TRBV12-3 or TRBV12-4 and TRBJ1-5; a weak D match, TRBD1 (5 bases). The CDR3 covers 13 residues. V was clipped by 0 bases and J by 7 bases, with 7 bases between them. CDR3 in DNA: TGTGCCAGCAGTTTAGCGCAGGGCCAGCCCCAGCATTTT. Translating it yields CASSLAQGQPQHF.

The J gene is TRBJ2-1, the V gene TRBV6-1; D is unresolved. CDR3 length: 15 amino acids. Trimming removed 2 bases at V and 4 bases at J, with 12 bases between. CDR1 and CDR2 (germline): MNHNS, SASEGT. DNA for the CDR3: TGTGCCAGCAGTGAACGTCTAGTCCCGTACAATGAGCAGTTCTTC. Encoded protein: CASSERLVPYNEQFF.

The chain uses TRBV12-3 or TRBV12-4 and TRBJ1-4; D is unresolved. The V gene lost 2 bases and the J gene lost 7 bases, with 2 bases spanning the gap. The CDR3 loop spans 11 amino acids. CDR3 in amino acids: CASSLLEKLFF. DNA for the CDR3: TGTGCCAGCAGTTTACTTGAAAAACTGTTTTTT.

This chain joins TRBV28 and TRBJ2-7; D may be TRBD1 (5 bases). The V end lost 5 bases, the J end lost 12 bases, and 14 bases lay between the germline ends. Germline V gene data show CDR1 as MDHEN and CDR2 as SYDVKM. The CDR3 contains 11 residues. CDR3 protein: CASSVLGVWYF. The CDR3 coding sequence is TGTGCCAGCAGTGTATTAGGGGTATGGTACTTC. Filled out from reference TRBV28 and TRBJ2-7, the complete variable domain reads DVKVTQSSRYLVKRTGEKVFLECVQDMDHENMFWYRQDPGLGLRLIYFSYDVKMKEKGDIPEGYSVSREKKERFSLILESASTNQTSMYLCASSVLGVWYFGPGTRLTVT.

V is TRBV28 and J is TRBJ1-2; no definite D call. The CDR3 is 16 amino acids. The V end was cut by 1 base, the J end by 8 bases, with 20 bases between. Germline V gene lookup returns CDR1 MDHEN and CDR2 SYDVKM. The CDR3 is CASSLSLGTETGGYTF. The CDR3 bases are TGTGCCAGCAGTTTATCCCTCGGTACAGAGACGGGAGGCTACACCTTC.

The chain combines TRBV19 with TRBJ2-1, with a possible D match to TRBD1 (6 bases). Germline CDR1 reads LNHDA; CDR2 reads SQIVND (reference sequence). The V gene lost 4 bases and the J gene lost 14 bases, with 18 bases spanning the gap. There are 13 residues in the CDR3. The CDR3 nucleotides read TGTGCCAGTAGTAGTGGACAGACACTAGAGGAGTTCTTC. Translated: CASSSGQTLEEFF.

The genes are TRBV5-1 and TRBJ1-6, with 9 bases lining up with TRBD1. The ends lost 2 bases at V and 8 bases at J; junction bases unmatched: 5. CDR3 length: 15 amino acids. Germline CDR1 SGHRS, CDR2 YFSETQ. Here the CDR3 reads CASSFGGQGYSPLHF. The DNA for the CDR3 is TGCGCCAGCAGCTTTGGGGGACAGGGCTATTCACCCCTCCACTTT.

V usage is TRBV7-6 and J usage is TRBJ2-5; D uncertain. CDR3 size: 14 residues. Trimming left V 5 bases short and J 3 bases short, with 13 bases between. CDR1 and CDR2 from the germline V gene are SGHVS and FNYEAQ. As DNA, the CDR3 is TGTGCCAGCAGCGTACAGCAACTCAAAGAGACCCAGTACTTC. Its translation is CASSVQQLKETQYF.

The V gene is TRBV10-2, the J gene TRBJ2-7; maybe TRBD2 (5 bases). CDR3 length: 16 residues. V was trimmed by 0 bases and J by 2 bases, leaving 14 bases between them. Germline loops: CDR1 WSHSY, CDR2 SAAADI. The CDR3 sequence is CASSESAGAETYEQYF. Written as DNA, the CDR3 is TGCGCCAGCAGTGAGTCGGCAGGAGCGGAGACCTACGAGCAGTACTTC.

This clone was observed a few times. CDR3 sequence (DNA): TGTGCCAGTAGTACGGCTACTAGCGAACATTCACCCCTCCACTTT. This gives the protein CASSTATSEHSPLHF. The chain carries TRBV19 and TRBJ1-6; D is uncertain. The CDR3 totals 15 residues. Germline V gene lookup returns CDR1 LNHDA and CDR2 SQIVND (reference sequence). V lost 4 bases and J 8 bases, leaving 15 bases between the germline ends.